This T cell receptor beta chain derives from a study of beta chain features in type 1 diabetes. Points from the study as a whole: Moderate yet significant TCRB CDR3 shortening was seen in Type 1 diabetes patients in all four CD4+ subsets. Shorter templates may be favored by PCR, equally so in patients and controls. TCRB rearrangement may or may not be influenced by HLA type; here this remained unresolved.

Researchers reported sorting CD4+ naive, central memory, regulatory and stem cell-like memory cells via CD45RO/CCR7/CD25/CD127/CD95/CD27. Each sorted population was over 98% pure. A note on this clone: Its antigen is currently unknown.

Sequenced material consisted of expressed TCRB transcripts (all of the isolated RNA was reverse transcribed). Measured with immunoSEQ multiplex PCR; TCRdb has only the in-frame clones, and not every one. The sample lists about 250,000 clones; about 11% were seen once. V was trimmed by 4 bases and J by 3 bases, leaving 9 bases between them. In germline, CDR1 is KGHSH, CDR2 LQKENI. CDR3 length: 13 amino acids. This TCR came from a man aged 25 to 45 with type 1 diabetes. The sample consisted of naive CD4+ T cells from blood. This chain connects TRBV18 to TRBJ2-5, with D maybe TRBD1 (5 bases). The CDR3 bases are TGTGCCAGCTCACAGGGGCAGAAAGAGACCCAGTACTTC. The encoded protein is CASSQGQKETQYF.